Sequencing of this TCR beta chain was carried out in a study of blood T cell repertoires in COVID-19. Study details: COVID-19 samples collected from the United States, Italy and Spain covered acute and convalescent phases. From T cells, B-cell-depleted T cells, or PBMCs came the material, which was cDNA or gDNA.

It was during active infection that Seattle patients were enrolled and then longitudinally followed. The authors' processing: Amplification of reference gene primers provided the estimated nucleated cell counts. Libraries were prepared by immunoSEQ multiplex PCR; TCRdb keeps only in-frame clonotypes and omits some of them. V, J and clone size derive from that table, while D and trimming were established from the DNA sequence. The data contain some 450,000 clones, approximately 89% of them singletons. This clonotype originated in a woman aged 50 to 65 with COVID-19, enrolled during active disease. Material for sequencing was peripheral blood.

CDR3 bases: TGTGCCAGCAGCCCCAGAGGCGGCACCACGAACACTGAAGCTTTCTTT. Its translation: CASSPRGGTTNTEAFF. The rearrangement links TRBV9 to TRBJ1-1; D not resolved. This CDR3 is built from 16 residues. With 4 bases removed from V and 1 base from J, the gap between germline ends came to 17 bases. CDR1 and CDR2 (germline): SGDLS, YYNGEE. The variable domain in full, completed from reference TRBV9 and TRBJ1-1, reads DSGVTQTPKHLITATGQRVTLRCSPRSGDLSVYWYQQSLDQGLQFLIQYYNGEERAKGNILERFSAQQFPDLHSELNLSSLELGDSALYFCASSPRGGTTNTEAFFGQGTRLTVV.